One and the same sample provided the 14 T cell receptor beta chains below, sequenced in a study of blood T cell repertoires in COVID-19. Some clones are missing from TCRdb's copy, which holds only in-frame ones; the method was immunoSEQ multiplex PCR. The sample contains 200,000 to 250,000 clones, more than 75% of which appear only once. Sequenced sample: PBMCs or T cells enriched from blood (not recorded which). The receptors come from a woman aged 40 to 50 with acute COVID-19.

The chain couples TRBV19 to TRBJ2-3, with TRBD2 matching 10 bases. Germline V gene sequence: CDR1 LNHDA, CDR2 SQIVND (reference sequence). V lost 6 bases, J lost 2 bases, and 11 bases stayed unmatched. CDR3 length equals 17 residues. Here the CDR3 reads CASSRRTSGNPTDTQYF. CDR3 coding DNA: TGTGCCAGTAGCCGTCGGACTAGCGGCAACCCCACAGATACGCAGTATTTT.

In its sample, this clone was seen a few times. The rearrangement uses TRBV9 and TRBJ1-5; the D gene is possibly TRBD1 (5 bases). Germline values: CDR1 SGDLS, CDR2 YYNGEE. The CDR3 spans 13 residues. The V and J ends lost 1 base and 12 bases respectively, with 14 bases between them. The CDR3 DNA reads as TGTGCCAGCAGCGTAACCCCGGGGGAGCGCCAGCATTTT. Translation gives CASSVTPGERQHF. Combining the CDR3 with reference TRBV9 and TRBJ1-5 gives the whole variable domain DSGVTQTPKHLITATGQRVTLRCSPRSGDLSVYWYQQSLDQGLQFLIQYYNGEERAKGNILERFSAQQFPDLHSELNLSSLELGDSALYFCASSVTPGERQHFGDGTRLSIL.

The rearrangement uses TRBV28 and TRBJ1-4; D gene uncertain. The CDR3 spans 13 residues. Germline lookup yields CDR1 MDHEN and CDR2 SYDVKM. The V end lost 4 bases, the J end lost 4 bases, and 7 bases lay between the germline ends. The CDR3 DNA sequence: TGTGCCAGCAGTTCGGGAGATAATGAAAAACTGTTTTTT. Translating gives CASSSGDNEKLFF.

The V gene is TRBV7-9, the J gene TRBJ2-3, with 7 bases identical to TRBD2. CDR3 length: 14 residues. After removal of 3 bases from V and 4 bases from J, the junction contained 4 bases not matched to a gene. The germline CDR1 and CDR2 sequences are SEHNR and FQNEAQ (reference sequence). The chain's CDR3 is CASSLLRGADTQYF. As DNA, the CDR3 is TGTGCCAGCAGCTTGCTCCGGGGGGCAGATACGCAGTATTTT.

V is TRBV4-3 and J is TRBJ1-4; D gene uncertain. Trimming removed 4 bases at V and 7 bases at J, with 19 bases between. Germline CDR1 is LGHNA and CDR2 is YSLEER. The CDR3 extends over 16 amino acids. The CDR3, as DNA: TGCGCCAGCAGCCGAAGGACGGCGGCGAGCGGTGAAAAACTGTTTTTT. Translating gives CASSRRTAASGEKLFF.

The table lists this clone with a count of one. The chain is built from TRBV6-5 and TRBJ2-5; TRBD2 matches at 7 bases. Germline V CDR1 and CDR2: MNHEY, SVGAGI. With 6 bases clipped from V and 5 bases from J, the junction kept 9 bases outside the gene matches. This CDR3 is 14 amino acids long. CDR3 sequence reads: CASSMREGGETQYF. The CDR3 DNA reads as TGTGCCAGCAGCATGAGAGAGGGAGGGGAGACCCAGTACTTC.

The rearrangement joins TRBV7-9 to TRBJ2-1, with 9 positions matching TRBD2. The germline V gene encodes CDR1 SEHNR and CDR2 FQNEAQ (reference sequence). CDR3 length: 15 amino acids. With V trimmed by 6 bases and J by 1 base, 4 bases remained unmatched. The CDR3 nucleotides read TGTGCCAGCAGACTCGCGGGAGGGTCCTACAATGAGCAGTTCTTC. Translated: CASRLAGGSYNEQFF.

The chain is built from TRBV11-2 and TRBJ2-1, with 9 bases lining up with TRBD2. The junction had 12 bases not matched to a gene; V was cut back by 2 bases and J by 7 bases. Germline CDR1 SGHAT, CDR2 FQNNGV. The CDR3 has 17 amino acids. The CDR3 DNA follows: TGTGCCAGCAGCTTACAGGGCGTCGGGACTAGCCGAAATGAGCAGTTCTTC. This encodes CASSLQGVGTSRNEQFF.

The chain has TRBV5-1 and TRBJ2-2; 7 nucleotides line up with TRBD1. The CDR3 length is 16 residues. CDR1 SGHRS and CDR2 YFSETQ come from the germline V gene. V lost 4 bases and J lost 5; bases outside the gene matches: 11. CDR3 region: CASSVRTGVLTGELFF. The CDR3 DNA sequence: TGCGCCAGCAGCGTCCGGACAGGTGTGTTAACCGGGGAGCTGTTTTTT.

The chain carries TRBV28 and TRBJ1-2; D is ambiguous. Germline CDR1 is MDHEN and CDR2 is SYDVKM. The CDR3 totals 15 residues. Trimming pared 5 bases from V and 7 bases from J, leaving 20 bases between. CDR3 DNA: TGTGCCAGCAGTGACCCCCGCAGGTCCGCTGGTGGCTACACCTTC. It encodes CASSDPRRSAGGYTF.

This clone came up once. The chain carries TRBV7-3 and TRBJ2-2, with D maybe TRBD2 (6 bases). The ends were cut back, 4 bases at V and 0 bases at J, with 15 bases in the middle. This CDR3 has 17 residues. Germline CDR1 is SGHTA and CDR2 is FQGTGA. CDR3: CASSSRDAGTNTGELFF. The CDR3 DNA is TGTGCCAGCAGCTCCCGAGACGCGGGGACGAACACCGGGGAGCTGTTTTTT. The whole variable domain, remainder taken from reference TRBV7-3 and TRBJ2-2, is GAGVSQTPSNKVTEKGKYVELRCDPISGHTALYWYRQSLGQGPEFLIYFQGTGAADDSGLPNDRFFAVRPEGSVSTLKIQRTERGDSAVYLCASSSRDAGTNTGELFFGEGSRLTVL.

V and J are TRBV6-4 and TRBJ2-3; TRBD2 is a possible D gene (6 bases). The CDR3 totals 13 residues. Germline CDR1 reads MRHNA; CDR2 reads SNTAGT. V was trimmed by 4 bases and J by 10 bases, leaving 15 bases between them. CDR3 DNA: TGTGCCAGCAGTGGTGGGGCGGGGTACGCGCAGTATTTT. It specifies CASSGGAGYAQYF.

CDR3 nucleotide sequence: TGTGCCAGCAGCGTCCTCCGGGACACTCACCCGGGAGCTTTCTTT. This codes for CASSVLRDTHPGAFF. The J gene is TRBJ1-1, the V gene TRBV9; a possible D gene is TRBD1 (6 bases). Trimming cost V 2 bases and J 10 bases, with 21 bases left between them. Germline lookup yields CDR1 SGDLS and CDR2 YYNGEE. The CDR3 runs 15 residues. Together with reference TRBV9 and TRBJ1-1, the CDR3 gives the full variable domain: DSGVTQTPKHLITATGQRVTLRCSPRSGDLSVYWYQQSLDQGLQFLIQYYNGEERAKGNILERFSAQQFPDLHSELNLSSLELGDSALYFCASSVLRDTHPGAFFGQGTRLTVV.

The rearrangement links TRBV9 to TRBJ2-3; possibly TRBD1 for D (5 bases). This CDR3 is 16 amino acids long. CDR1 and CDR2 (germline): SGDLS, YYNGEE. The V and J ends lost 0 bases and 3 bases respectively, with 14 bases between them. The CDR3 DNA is TGTGCCAGCAGCGTAGCTTACGGAAAGGGGACAGATACGCAGTATTTT. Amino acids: CASSVAYGKGTDTQYF.